This is a list of T cell receptor beta chains from one sample in a study of technical replicates of blood from a few donors. Profiled with immunoSEQ multiplex PCR; TCRdb holds only in-frame clones, not every one. The sample records under 80,000 clones, around 97% being singletons. Sequencing was carried out using T cells isolated from PBMCs. The origin of the receptors is a human donor in good health. Both conserved end residues are part of each CDR3. The order of the fields is D gene, clone size, V gene, J gene, CDR3 DNA, CDR3 protein. A D gene is named only where the DNA matches it firmly. A row's size may be missing; if present it is once, few, many or a size class.

d_call: -; clone_size: -; v_call: TRBV12-5; j_call: TRBJ1-4; cdr3_nt: TGTGCTAGTGGTTTTCATACGGGAGGGTGGGATGAAAAACTGTTTTTT; cdr3_aa: CASGFHTGGWDEKLFF
d_call: TRBD1; clone_size: -; v_call: TRBV6-1; j_call: TRBJ2-7; cdr3_nt: TGTGCCAGCAGTGGGACAGGGGGCCGCGAGCAGTACTTC; cdr3_aa: CASSGTGGREQYF
d_call: -; clone_size: once; v_call: TRBV6-5; j_call: TRBJ1-3; cdr3_nt: TGTGCCAGCAGTTACTCGTCTGGGGCCGGAAACACCATATATTTT; cdr3_aa: CASSYSSGAGNTIYF
d_call: -; clone_size: -; v_call: TRBV27; j_call: TRBJ2-5; cdr3_nt: TGTGCCAGCAGTTTTAGCGAGCAAGAGACCCAGTACTTC; cdr3_aa: CASSFSEQETQYF
d_call: -; clone_size: -; v_call: TRBV9; j_call: TRBJ2-2; cdr3_nt: TGTGCCAGCAGCGAGACAGTTCCCGGGGAGCTGTTTTTT; cdr3_aa: CASSETVPGELFF
d_call: -; clone_size: -; v_call: TRBV10-2; j_call: TRBJ1-1; cdr3_nt: TGCGCCAGCAGCAGGGCGTTGAACACTGAAGCTTTCTTT; cdr3_aa: CASSRALNTEAFF
d_call: TRBD1; clone_size: -; v_call: TRBV28; j_call: TRBJ2-7; cdr3_nt: TGTGCCAGCAGTTTGACAGGGGGCGGTCGGAGGTACGAGCAGTACTTC; cdr3_aa: CASSLTGGGRRYEQYF
d_call: -; clone_size: -; v_call: TRBV15; j_call: TRBJ1-1; cdr3_nt: TGTGCCACCAGCAGTACAGGGTCTCCCACTGAAGCTTTCTTT; cdr3_aa: CATSSTGSPTEAFF
d_call: TRBD2; clone_size: -; v_call: TRBV4-1; j_call: TRBJ2-3; cdr3_nt: TGCGCCAGCAGCCACCCCCCGGGACTAGTCCCAGATACGCAGTATTTT; cdr3_aa: CASSHPPGLVPDTQYF
d_call: TRBD1; clone_size: -; v_call: TRBV19; j_call: TRBJ1-3; cdr3_nt: TGTGCCAGTACCACGACAGGGACTGGAAACACCATATATTTT; cdr3_aa: CASTTTGTGNTIYF
d_call: -; clone_size: -; v_call: TRBV12-5; j_call: TRBJ2-2; cdr3_nt: TGTGCTAGTGGTTTAATTATCCGGAGCACCGGGGAGCTGTTTTTT; cdr3_aa: CASGLIIRSTGELFF
d_call: TRBD1; clone_size: -; v_call: TRBV11-2; j_call: TRBJ1-6; cdr3_nt: TGTGCCAGCAGCTTAGCGACAGGGAGTCTTTCACCCCTCCACTTT; cdr3_aa: CASSLATGSLSPLHF
d_call: -; clone_size: -; v_call: TRBV27; j_call: TRBJ1-2; cdr3_nt: TGTGCCAGCACTTCCTTCGGGCAGGGCTATGGCTACACCTTC; cdr3_aa: CASTSFGQGYGYTF
d_call: -; clone_size: -; v_call: TRBV28; j_call: TRBJ1-2; cdr3_nt: TGTGCCAGCAGCTTACAGGGAAGTGGCTACACCTTC; cdr3_aa: CASSLQGSGYTF
d_call: -; clone_size: -; v_call: TRBV4-1; j_call: TRBJ2-7; cdr3_nt: TGCGCCAGCAGCCAAGTTCGTGAAGGAGCCTACGAGCAGTACTTC; cdr3_aa: CASSQVREGAYEQYF
d_call: -; clone_size: -; v_call: TRBV7-9; j_call: TRBJ2-1; cdr3_nt: TGTGCCAGCAGCTTACGGGGGGCCCACCTGAATTATAAGCAGTTCTTC; cdr3_aa: CASSLRGAHLNYKQFF
d_call: TRBD2; clone_size: -; v_call: TRBV27; j_call: TRBJ2-5; cdr3_nt: TGTGCCAGCAGTTTAGGTAGCGGGGGGACCCAGTACTTC; cdr3_aa: CASSLGSGGTQYF
d_call: TRBD2; clone_size: few; v_call: TRBV6-1; j_call: TRBJ2-5; cdr3_nt: TGTGCCAGCAGTGAAGAAAGTGGGGAGGGGCCGGAGACCCAGTACTTC; cdr3_aa: CASSEESGEGPETQYF
d_call: -; clone_size: -; v_call: TRBV7-9; j_call: TRBJ1-1; cdr3_nt: TGTGCCACCCCAGAGGGTTATCAAGCTTTCTTT; cdr3_aa: CATPEGYQAFF
d_call: TRBD2; clone_size: -; v_call: TRBV7-9; j_call: TRBJ2-7; cdr3_nt: TGTGCCAGCAGACCACTAGCGGGGGCCTCCTACGAGCAGTACTTC; cdr3_aa: CASRPLAGASYEQYF
d_call: TRBD1; clone_size: -; v_call: TRBV18; j_call: TRBJ1-2; cdr3_nt: TGTGCCAGCTCACCACCCGGAGTGGGACAGGTTAACTATGGCTACACCTTC; cdr3_aa: CASSPPGVGQVNYGYTF
d_call: -; clone_size: -; v_call: TRBV5-1; j_call: TRBJ2-5; cdr3_nt: TGCGCCAGCAGGAGAGAAGAGACCCAGTACTTC; cdr3_aa: CASRREETQYF
d_call: TRBD1; clone_size: -; v_call: TRBV30; j_call: TRBJ1-1; cdr3_nt: TGTGCCTGGACCGGGACAGGGAAGGGGACTTTCTTT; cdr3_aa: CAWTGTGKGTFF
d_call: TRBD1; clone_size: -; v_call: TRBV6-1; j_call: TRBJ2-7; cdr3_nt: TGTGCCAGCATTCGACCGGGACAGGGCCACGAGCAGTACTTC; cdr3_aa: CASIRPGQGHEQYF
d_call: TRBD1; clone_size: -; v_call: TRBV19; j_call: TRBJ2-1; cdr3_nt: TGTGCCAGTACCGTGGGACAGGGGGCCTACAATGAGCAGTTCTTC; cdr3_aa: CASTVGQGAYNEQFF
d_call: TRBD1; clone_size: -; v_call: TRBV6-1; j_call: TRBJ2-3; cdr3_nt: TGTGCCAGCAGTAAACAGGGGCCCGTCACAGATACGCAGTATTTT; cdr3_aa: CASSKQGPVTDTQYF
d_call: -; clone_size: -; v_call: TRBV5-1; j_call: TRBJ1-3; cdr3_nt: TGCGCCAGCAGCTTGGATCCTTTCTACTCTGGAAACACCATATATTTT; cdr3_aa: CASSLDPFYSGNTIYF
d_call: TRBD2; clone_size: -; v_call: TRBV5-1; j_call: TRBJ2-1; cdr3_nt: TGCGCCAGCAGCTCAGGACTAGCGCCGAATGAGCAGTTCTTC; cdr3_aa: CASSSGLAPNEQFF
d_call: TRBD1; clone_size: -; v_call: TRBV25-1; j_call: TRBJ1-2; cdr3_nt: TGTGCCAGCCGTTACGACAGGGGGTTAAACTATGGCTACACCTTC; cdr3_aa: CASRYDRGLNYGYTF
d_call: -; clone_size: -; v_call: TRBV28; j_call: TRBJ1-3; cdr3_nt: TGTGTTTCGGGGGATTGGACTGGAAACACCATATATTTT; cdr3_aa: CVSGDWTGNTIYF
d_call: -; clone_size: -; v_call: TRBV18; j_call: TRBJ1-3; cdr3_nt: TGTGCCAGCTCACCACCGAACAGAGCCTCTGGAAACACCATATATTTT; cdr3_aa: CASSPPNRASGNTIYF
d_call: TRBD2; clone_size: -; v_call: TRBV6-6; j_call: TRBJ2-7; cdr3_nt: TGTGCCAGCAGTATACCGGGACTAGGTAACTCCTACGAGCAGTACTTC; cdr3_aa: CASSIPGLGNSYEQYF
d_call: -; clone_size: -; v_call: TRBV5-6; j_call: TRBJ1-4; cdr3_nt: TGTGCCAGCAGCGCCCACAGCCCCTCTCGGGAAAAACTGTTTTTT; cdr3_aa: CASSAHSPSREKLFF
d_call: TRBD2; clone_size: -; v_call: TRBV2; j_call: TRBJ2-1; cdr3_nt: TGTGCCAGCAGTGAAGAGGCTAGCGGGGGAATGAGGCAGTTCTTC; cdr3_aa: CASSEEASGGMRQFF
d_call: TRBD2; clone_size: -; v_call: TRBV7-9; j_call: TRBJ2-1; cdr3_nt: TGTGCCAGCAGCGGGTCTAGCGGGGTATCCTACAATGAGCAGTTCTTC; cdr3_aa: CASSGSSGVSYNEQFF
d_call: -; clone_size: -; v_call: TRBV5-5; j_call: TRBJ1-3; cdr3_nt: TGTGCCAGCAGCTTTCTTTCGGGGACACCTGGAAACACCATATATTTT; cdr3_aa: CASSFLSGTPGNTIYF
d_call: -; clone_size: -; v_call: TRBV11-3; j_call: TRBJ2-2; cdr3_nt: TGTGCCAGCAGCTTAGTCGTGACCGGGGAGCTGTTTTTT; cdr3_aa: CASSLVVTGELFF
d_call: -; clone_size: -; v_call: TRBV7-8; j_call: TRBJ2-5; cdr3_nt: TGTGCCAGCAGCCCCCCAGATTCCCAAGAGACCCAGTACTTC; cdr3_aa: CASSPPDSQETQYF
d_call: TRBD1; clone_size: -; v_call: TRBV7-9; j_call: TRBJ1-5; cdr3_nt: TGTGCCAGCAGCTTAGGGACAGGGGGCCTCCCGGGCAATCAGCCCCAGCATTTT; cdr3_aa: CASSLGTGGLPGNQPQHF
d_call: TRBD1; clone_size: -; v_call: TRBV7-9; j_call: TRBJ2-5; cdr3_nt: TGTGCCAGCAGCTCCAGGACAGGTCGGGTCGGAGAGACCCAGTACTTC; cdr3_aa: CASSSRTGRVGETQYF
d_call: TRBD1; clone_size: once; v_call: TRBV5-1; j_call: TRBJ2-7; cdr3_nt: TGCGCCAGCAGCTTGGCCGGGCGGACAGGGGCAAGCTACGAGCAGTACTTC; cdr3_aa: CASSLAGRTGASYEQYF
d_call: TRBD1; clone_size: -; v_call: TRBV28; j_call: TRBJ1-1; cdr3_nt: TGTGCCAGCACCCCAGGCCCTTTGACAGGGGCCACTGAAGCTTTCTTT; cdr3_aa: CASTPGPLTGATEAFF
d_call: -; clone_size: -; v_call: TRBV5-4; j_call: TRBJ1-1; cdr3_nt: TGTGCCAGCAGCCTGATGAGCCCACGAGATGAAGCTTTCTTT; cdr3_aa: CASSLMSPRDEAFF
d_call: -; clone_size: -; v_call: TRBV10-3; j_call: TRBJ1-3; cdr3_nt: TGTGCCATCAGTGAGTCCCCACAGGGAGCAAACACCATATATTTT; cdr3_aa: CAISESPQGANTIYF
d_call: -; clone_size: -; v_call: TRBV28; j_call: TRBJ1-5; cdr3_nt: TGTGCCAGCAGTCCATTCGGCAGGGACAATCAGCCCCAGCATTTT; cdr3_aa: CASSPFGRDNQPQHF